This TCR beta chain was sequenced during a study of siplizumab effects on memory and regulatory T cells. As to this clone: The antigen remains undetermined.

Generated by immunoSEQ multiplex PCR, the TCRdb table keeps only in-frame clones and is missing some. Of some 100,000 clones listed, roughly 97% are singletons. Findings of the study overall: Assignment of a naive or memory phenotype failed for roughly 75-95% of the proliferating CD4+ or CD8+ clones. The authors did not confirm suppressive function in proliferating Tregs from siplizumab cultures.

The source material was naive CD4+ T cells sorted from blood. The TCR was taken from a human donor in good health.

CDR3 loop: CASSPIDRGNQPQHF. The CDR3 DNA sequence: TGCGCCAGCAGCCCCATAGACAGGGGTAATCAGCCCCAGCATTTT. This rearrangement joins TRBV4-1 to TRBJ1-5, with 8 nucleotides matching TRBD1. Germline CDR1 reads MGHRA; CDR2 reads YSYEKL. V lost 4 bases to trimming and J lost 4 bases; unmatched junction nucleotides: 6. The CDR3 contains 15 residues.